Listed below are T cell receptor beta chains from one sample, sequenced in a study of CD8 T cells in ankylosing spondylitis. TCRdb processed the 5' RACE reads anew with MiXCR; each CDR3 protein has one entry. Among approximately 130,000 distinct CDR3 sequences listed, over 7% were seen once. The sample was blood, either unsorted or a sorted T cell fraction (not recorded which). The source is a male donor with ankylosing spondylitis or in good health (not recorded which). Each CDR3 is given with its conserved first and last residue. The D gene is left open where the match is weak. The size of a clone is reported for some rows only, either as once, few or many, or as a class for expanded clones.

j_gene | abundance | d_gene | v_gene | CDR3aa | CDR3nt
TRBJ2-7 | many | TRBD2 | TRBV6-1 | CASSRTGLAQSYEQYF | TGTGCCAGCAGCCGGACCGGACTAGCCCAATCTTACGAGCAGTACTTC
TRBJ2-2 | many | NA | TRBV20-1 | CSALRTTVTGELFF | TGCAGTGCCTTAAGGACTACCGTCACCGGGGAGCTGTTTTTT
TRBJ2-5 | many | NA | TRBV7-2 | CASSLEGQTQYF | TGTGCCAGCAGCTTAGAGGGGCAGACCCAGTACTTC
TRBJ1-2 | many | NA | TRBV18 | CASSPPSGRYQDYGYTF | TGTGCCAGCTCACCACCGTCGGGGAGGTACCAAGACTATGGCTACACCTTC
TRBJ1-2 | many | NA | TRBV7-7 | CASSPPGFHGYTF | TGTGCTAGCAGCCCACCAGGGTTTCATGGCTACACCTTC
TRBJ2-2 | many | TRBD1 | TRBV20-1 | CSAGANRGTSGELFF | TGCAGTGCTGGGGCAAACAGGGGGACGTCCGGGGAGCTGTTTTTT
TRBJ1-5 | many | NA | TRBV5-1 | CASSLGESNQPQHF | TGCGCCAGCAGCTTGGGAGAGAGCAATCAGCCCCAGCATTTT
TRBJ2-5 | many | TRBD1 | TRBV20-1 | CSAREFDRGLEETQYF | TGCAGTGCTAGAGAGTTCGACAGGGGTTTGGAAGAGACCCAGTACTTC
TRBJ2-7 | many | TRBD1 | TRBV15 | CATNRDRGPEQYF | TGTGCCACCAACCGGGACAGGGGTCCCGAGCAGTACTTC
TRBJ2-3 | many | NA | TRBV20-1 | CSAIRGARTDTQYF | TGCAGTGCTATCCGGGGGGCGCGCACAGATACGCAGTATTTT
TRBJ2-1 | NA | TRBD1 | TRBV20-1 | CCARHTGDRGILWEQFF | TGCTGTGCTAGACATACCGGGGACAGGGGGATCCTTTGGGAGCAGTTCTTC
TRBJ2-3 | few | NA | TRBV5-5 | CASSLWTTSTDTQYF | TGTGCCAGCAGCTTGTGGACTACTAGCACAGATACGCAGTATTTT
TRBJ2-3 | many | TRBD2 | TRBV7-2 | CASSVGAGSTDTQYF | TGTGCCAGCAGCGTGGGAGCGGGAAGCACAGATACGCAGTATTTT
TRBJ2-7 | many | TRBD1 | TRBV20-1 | CSARQTGPSYEQYF | TGCAGTGCTAGACAGACAGGGCCCTCCTACGAGCAGTACTTC
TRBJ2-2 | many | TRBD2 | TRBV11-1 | CASSSRLGTSANTGELFF | TGTGCCAGCAGCTCAAGACTAGGGACTAGTGCGAACACCGGGGAGCTGTTTTTT
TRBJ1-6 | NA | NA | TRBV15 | CATSRRGGSYNSPLHF | TGTGCCACCAGCAGGCGAGGGGGCTCCTATAATTCACCCCTCCACTTT
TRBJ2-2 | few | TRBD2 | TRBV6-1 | CASNRQGRPGLAGAGELFF | TGTGCCAGCAACCGACAGGGGCGCCCGGGACTAGCGGGAGCCGGGGAGCTGTTTTTT
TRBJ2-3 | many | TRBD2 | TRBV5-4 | CASSLGLAGGPADTQYF | TGTGCCAGCAGCTTAGGACTAGCGGGAGGGCCCGCAGATACGCAGTATTTT
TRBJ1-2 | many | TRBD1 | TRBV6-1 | CASSQGANYGYTF | TGTGCCAGCAGTCAGGGGGCTAACTATGGCTACACCTTC
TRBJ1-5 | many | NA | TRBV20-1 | CSARIGHFSNQPQHF | TGCAGTGCTAGGATCGGACACTTTAGCAATCAGCCCCAGCATTTT
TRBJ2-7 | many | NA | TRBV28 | CASSFTRGVYEQYF | TGTGCCAGCAGTTTTACACGGGGTGTCTACGAGCAGTACTTC
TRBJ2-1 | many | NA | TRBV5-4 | CASSSGITTGNNEQFF | TGTGCCAGCAGCTCTGGGATTACGACGGGGAACAATGAGCAGTTCTTC
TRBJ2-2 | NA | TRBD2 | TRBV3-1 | CASTQERLAGHTGELFF | TGTGCCAGCACCCAAGAGCGACTAGCGGGCCACACCGGGGAGCTGTTTTTT
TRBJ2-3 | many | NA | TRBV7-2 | CASSLAGLDTDTQYF | TGTGCCAGCAGCTTAGCAGGACTCGACACAGATACGCAGTATTTT
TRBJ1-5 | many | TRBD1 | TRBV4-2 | CASSQVLWDRGHQPQHF | TGTGCCAGCAGCCAAGTTCTCTGGGACAGGGGGCACCAGCCCCAGCATTTT
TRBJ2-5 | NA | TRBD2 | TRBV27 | CASNPAGQETQYF | TGTGCCAGCAATCCAGCGGGACAAGAGACCCAGTACTTC
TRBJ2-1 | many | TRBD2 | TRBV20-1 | CSARAHTLAGDAHREQFF | TGCAGTGCTAGAGCTCACACGTTAGCGGGGGACGCTCATCGTGAGCAGTTCTTC
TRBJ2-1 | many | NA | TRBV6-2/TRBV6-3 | CASSYPAGAITSNNEQFF | TGTGCCAGCAGTTACCCCGCCGGGGCCATTACTAGTAACAATGAGCAGTTCTTC
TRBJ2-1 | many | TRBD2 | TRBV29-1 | CSVEASGRGVTDEQFF | TGCAGCGTTGAAGCCTCTGGGCGGGGGGTTACGGATGAGCAGTTCTTC
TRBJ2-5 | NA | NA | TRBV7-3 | CASSLTGTSAETQYF | TGTGCCAGCAGCCTAACCGGGACCTCGGCTGAGACCCAGTACTTC
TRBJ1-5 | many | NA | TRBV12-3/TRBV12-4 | CASSQRQNGQPQHF | TGTGCCAGCAGTCAAAGACAGAATGGTCAGCCCCAGCATTTT
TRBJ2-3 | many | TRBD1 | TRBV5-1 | CASSGGQGIDTQYF | TGCGCCAGCAGCGGAGGACAGGGAATAGATACGCAGTATTTT
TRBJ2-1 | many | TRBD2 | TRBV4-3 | CASSQDLAGYNEQFF | TGCGCCAGCAGCCAAGACCTAGCGGGATACAATGAGCAGTTCTTC
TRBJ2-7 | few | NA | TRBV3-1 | CASSQDPRILDTYEQYF | TGTGCCAGCAGCCAGGATCCGCGGATCTTGGATACCTACGAGCAGTACTTC
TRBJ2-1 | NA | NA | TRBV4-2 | CASSLGPLVDEQFF | TGTGCCAGCAGCTTGGGGCCCCTAGTGGATGAGCAGTTCTTC
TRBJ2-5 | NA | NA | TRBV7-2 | CASSFQGNQETHYF | TGTGCCAGCAGCTTCCAGGGAAATCAAGAGACCCACTACTTC
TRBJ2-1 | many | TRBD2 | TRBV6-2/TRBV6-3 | CASSYSRRTSGNEQFF | TGTGCCAGCAGTTACTCGAGGAGGACTAGCGGGAATGAGCAGTTCTTC